This T cell receptor (beta chain) was retrieved from a study of shared clonotypes between healthy human individuals (dated by TCRdb to 2020 to 2021). With regard to the full study: A couple of women and a few men aged 18 to 49 years were included in the cohort. Per donor, three plates each were used for CD4 naive and CD4 memory, two for CD8 naive, and one for CD8 memory. The study deeply sequenced blood TCR repertoires of about five healthy adults to estimate repertoire size and the extent of clonotype sharing between individuals. Libraries were prepared and TCR repertoires were sequenced by different laboratories using diverse techniques, in order to increase sequencing depth and limit assay-specific biases. Each donor's leukapheresis produced roughly between about 0.8 and 8.9 billion PBMCs.

Beyond this particular receptor, the publication reports: Pairwise subsampling led to the expectation that sequencing depth would affect the degree of clonotype sharing among donors. Higher generation probabilities were observed for clonotypes shared by all four sorted-subset donors than for non-shared clonotypes. Because the study included a small number of donors, the genetic and exposure-history diversity represented was limited. Even with the large sequencing depth, rarefaction of the sorted-subset datasets indicated that sequencing was incomplete. Sharing across a handful of donors was observed for approximately 4.6% of naive CD4, 3% to 3.5% of naive CD8, 2% to 2.5% of memory CD4, and roughly 0.4% of memory CD8 clonotypes. Sampling was restricted to blood, and TCR repertoires in tissue are likely to differ from TCR repertoires in blood. Larger estimated clonotype richness was generally found for naive subsets than for memory subsets.

Using the deep immunoSEQ assay, TCR CDR3 regions were amplified from genomic DNA by multiplex PCR. Extracted genomic DNA from each cell subset was spread evenly across all wells of several immunoSEQ 96-well plates, with each plate serving as a replicate. For sorted subsets, 200 to 250 ng genomic DNA, equal to about 30,000 T cell genomes, was loaded into each replicate PCR. The purified libraries were quantified using a Qubit 3.0 fluorometer, sized with a Bioanalyzer 2100, and then quantified again using the KAPA Library Quantification kit. Every immunoSEQ 96-well plate was sequenced on a separate single-read 150-cycle Illumina NextSeq 550 flow cell. The source study handled its data this way. Because only junctional sequences without quality scores were contained in the immunoSEQ output, filtering matching that applied to full-length reads could not be performed. To assign V/J genes and CDR3, sequences were annotated against IMGT germline references using PyIR, a Python wrapper for IgBLAST v1.9. Any read was removed if the V/J assignment was weak (E-value above 1e-6), the CDR3 was missing, or the read contained stop codons, out-of-frame junctions, or ambiguous translated residues. A V3J clonotype was defined by an identical inferred V gene, J gene, and CDR3 amino acid sequence. To compute the percentage overlap between repertoires, the number of shared unique clonotypes was divided by the size of the smaller repertoire. Richness of each repertoire was evaluated using RTK rarefaction, the Chao1 estimator, and Recon v2.1 estimates of unobserved clonotypes. For all TCRbeta clonotypes obtained by the gDNA method from four donors, generation probabilities were computed with OLGA. The source is immuneACCESS, and TCRdb retained only in-frame sequences with V and J called. Part of the clones is not carried over; for the studies checked, unresolved V genes explain less than half of this, and the remainder is unexplained. Clonal size and the V and J genes are those of that table, whereas D and trimming came from the DNA. The sample data list 2.3 million or so clones, and 93% of these were observed just once. 0.3% to 0.4% of the sample is in the top ten clones.

Donors were healthy HIV-negative adults with no recently reported acute infections or vaccinations. Every donor was a Caucasian adult living in Nashville, Tennessee, USA. CD4+ T cells were enriched through magnetic negative selection, after which naive cells were positively selected on CD45RA and the remaining negative fraction served as the memory subset. After blood collection by leukapheresis, PBMCs were isolated using Ficoll-Histopaque density gradient centrifugation and then cryopreserved in the vapor phase of liquid nitrogen. Purity and quantity of every magnetically sorted T cell population were checked by analytical flow cytometry. Each sorted fraction had its genomic DNA isolated and then quantified by UV absorbance on a Nanodrop 2000c. To note about this clone: Its antigen is unknown. No much larger clonotype is one base removed from it; base qualities were not supplied.

Trimming removed 8 bases from V and 5 bases from J, leaving 22 bases between the germline ends. The germline V gene provides CDR1 MNHNS and CDR2 SASEGT. CDR3 length: 15 amino acids, cysteine to phenylalanine. Just the 45-base CDR3 DNA is kept, in frame starting at base 1. The V and J segments used are TRBV6-1 and TRBJ2-7; the D call is tentative, TRBD1 or TRBD2, as each matches 5 bases. The sequenced sample was naive CD4+ T cells from PBMCs. This specimen's cell subset or site label, interpreted: CD45RA+ positively selected. This sequence was found in a man in his late teens or twenties in good health. Some clones in this sample may be carry-over from other donors' samples. The DNA sequence is as follows: TGTGCCAGCGGACCCTTCGAGGGGCTGCGCGACGAGCAGTACTTC. This codes for CASGPFEGLRDEQYF.